This is a list of T cell receptor beta chains from one sample in a study of control samples from healthy donors and cancer patients. Clones were sequenced by immunoSEQ multiplex PCR, and TCRdb holds only the in-frame ones, with some missing. The data hold about 140,000 clones, with 75% to 90% observed a single time. The sample taken for sequencing was blood. The source is a woman in her twenties or thirties in good health. Both conserved end residues are part of each CDR3. D genes are given only for firm matches. Not every row has a clone size; where given, it reads once, few, many or a size class.

>16|TRBD2|TRBJ2-3|NA|TRBV18
CASTELQAGAVDTQYF
TGTGCCAGCACAGAGTTACAGGCGGGAGCCGTAGATACGCAGTATTTT
>13|NA|TRBJ1-4|NA|TRBV11-2
CASSRGTNEKLFF
TGTGCCAGCAGCCGGGGTACTAATGAAAAACTGTTTTTT
>14|NA|TRBJ1-6|NA|TRBV13
CASSLAQGVAPLHF
TGTGCCAGCAGCTTAGCCCAGGGAGTTGCACCCCTCCACTTT
>14|NA|TRBJ2-6|NA|TRBV30
CAWETGSGANVLTF
TGTGCCTGGGAGACAGGCTCTGGGGCCAACGTCCTGACTTTC
>16|TRBD1|TRBJ1-6|few|TRBV7-9
CASSPPGGFSDSPLHF
TGTGCCAGCAGCCCCCCAGGGGGGTTTTCGGATTCACCCCTCCACTTT
>13|NA|TRBJ1-1|NA|TRBV6-1
CASSEAQGIVVFF
TGTGCCAGCAGTGAAGCTCAGGGAATTGTAGTTTTCTTT
>16|TRBD2|TRBJ2-5|NA|TRBV5-1
CASSLHGTSGQETQYF
TGCGCCAGCAGCTTGCACGGGACTAGCGGGCAAGAGACCCAGTACTTC
>14|NA|TRBJ1-2|NA|TRBV7-9
CASSLEEGNYGYTF
TGTGCCAGCAGCTTAGAAGAAGGAAACTATGGCTACACCTTC
>16|NA|TRBJ2-3|NA|TRBV9
CASSVGTGIRTDTQYF
TGTGCCAGCAGCGTAGGCACGGGAATCCGCACAGATACGCAGTATTTT
>15|TRBD2|TRBJ2-7|NA|TRBV30
CAWSIRTSGNYEQYF
TGTGCCTGGAGTATCCGGACTAGCGGGAACTACGAGCAGTACTTC
>12|NA|TRBJ2-7|NA|TRBV6-6
CASSPTSNEQYF
TGTGCCAGCAGCCCTACTAGTAACGAGCAGTACTTC
>13|NA|TRBJ2-5|NA|TRBV18
CASSRGEQETQYF
TGTGCCAGCTCCCGGGGTGAACAAGAGACCCAGTACTTC
>11|NA|TRBJ2-7|NA|TRBV20-1
CSADKSYEQYF
TGCAGTGCTGACAAGTCCTACGAGCAGTACTTC
>15|NA|TRBJ2-3|NA|TRBV19
CASSTGQGTEDTQYF
TGTGCCAGTAGTACAGGTCAGGGGACGGAAGATACGCAGTATTTT
>14|TRBD1|TRBJ1-1|NA|TRBV5-4
CASSAQGAHLEAFF
TGTGCCAGCAGCGCCCAGGGGGCACACCTCGAAGCTTTCTTT
>16|TRBD1|TRBJ1-5|once|TRBV19
CASSIFWDSINQPQHF
TGTGCCAGTAGTATATTCTGGGACAGCATAAATCAGCCCCAGCATTTT
>16|TRBD1|TRBJ1-6|NA|TRBV10-3
CAIRPQGGSYNSPLHF
TGTGCCATCAGGCCTCAGGGGGGCTCCTATAATTCACCCCTCCACTTT
>16|TRBD2|TRBJ2-7|NA|TRBV15
CATSRGASGRSYEQYF
TGTGCCACCAGCAGAGGTGCTAGCGGGAGATCTTACGAGCAGTACTTC
>14|NA|TRBJ2-7|few|TRBV6-5
CASSTRGGAYEQYF
TGTGCCAGCAGTACGAGGGGTGGGGCCTACGAGCAGTACTTC
>13|TRBD2|TRBJ2-7|NA|TRBV5-1
CASRGLAGVEQYF
TGCGCCAGCAGAGGACTAGCGGGAGTTGAGCAGTACTTC
>13|NA|TRBJ1-2|NA|TRBV28
CASGGTPIGGYTF
TGTGCCAGCGGGGGGACCCCCATAGGTGGCTACACCTTC
>17|NA|TRBJ1-5|NA|TRBV21-1
CASTQGRGGPPGQPQHF
TGTGCCAGCACCCAAGGGAGAGGGGGCCCCCCCGGTCAGCCCCAGCATTTT
>13|TRBD1|TRBJ1-2|once|TRBV29-1
CSIGQGSLVGYTF
TGCAGCATCGGACAGGGAAGTTTGGTTGGCTACACCTTC
>14|TRBD2|TRBJ2-3|NA|TRBV19
CASSLGLVPDTQYF
TGTGCCAGTAGTCTAGGACTAGTTCCAGATACGCAGTATTTT
>16|TRBD2|TRBJ2-1|once|TRBV15
CATSRELLRESSEQFF
TGTGCCACCAGCAGAGAACTCTTGCGGGAGTCGAGTGAGCAGTTCTTC
>17|NA|TRBJ2-5|NA|TRBV5-1
CASSLEGRTTYKETQYF
TGCGCCAGCAGCTTGGAAGGTCGGACTACCTATAAAGAGACCCAGTACTTC
>15|TRBD2|TRBJ2-5|NA|TRBV27
CASSLTTSARTAQYF
TGTGCCAGCAGTTTAACGACTAGCGCGCGGACGGCCCAGTACTTC
>12|NA|TRBJ2-7|NA|TRBV28
CASRRGHYEQYF
TGTGCCAGCAGGCGGGGGCACTACGAGCAGTACTTC
>16|TRBD2|TRBJ2-7|NA|TRBV10-1
CASSEGAGESSYEQYF
TGCGCCAGCAGTGAGGGAGCGGGAGAGAGCTCCTACGAGCAGTACTTC
>13|NA|TRBJ1-1|NA|TRBV12-5
CASGQDLYTEAFF
TGTGCTAGTGGACAGGACCTCTACACTGAAGCTTTCTTT
>16|TRBD2|TRBJ2-5|NA|TRBV6-5
CASSSYSGSVAETQYF
TGTGCCAGCAGTTCTTATAGCGGGAGTGTTGCAGAGACCCAGTACTTC
>16|TRBD2|TRBJ2-5|NA|TRBV28
CASRGVADRGVETQYF
TGTGCCAGCAGAGGTGTCGCCGATCGGGGGGTAGAGACCCAGTACTTC
>17|TRBD1|TRBJ2-7|NA|TRBV7-8
CASSLVGTGTGRYEQYF
TGTGCCAGCAGCTTAGTGGGGACCGGGACAGGGAGGTACGAGCAGTACTTC
>14|NA|TRBJ2-2|NA|TRBV5-4
CASSLSGNTGELFF
TGTGCCAGCAGCTTAAGCGGTAACACCGGGGAGCTGTTTTTT
>12|NA|TRBJ1-1|NA|TRBV6-1
CASSAGISEAFF
TGTGCCAGCAGTGCCGGGATTAGCGAAGCTTTCTTT
>15|TRBD2|TRBJ2-1|NA|TRBV19
CASSPSGSIHNEQFF
TGTGCCAGTAGCCCTAGCGGGAGCATCCACAATGAGCAGTTCTTC
>18|NA|TRBJ1-6|NA|TRBV19
CASSIMSMAGPPTSPLHF
TGTGCCAGTAGTATTATGTCGATGGCGGGACCGCCGACTTCACCCCTCCACTTT
>16|TRBD1|TRBJ1-5|NA|TRBV18
CASSPGQGNSNQPQHF
TGTGCCAGCTCACCGGGACAGGGTAATAGCAATCAGCCCCAGCATTTT
>12|NA|TRBJ1-6|NA|TRBV18
CASSDRGSPLHF
TGTGCCAGCTCGGATAGGGGTTCACCCCTCCACTTT
>14|NA|TRBJ1-5|NA|TRBV7-9
CASSFIGGGQPQHF
TGTGCCAGCAGCTTTATCGGGGGTGGGCAGCCCCAGCATTTT
>14|NA|TRBJ2-2|NA|TRBV6-6
CASSVPDGPLKLFF
TGTGCCAGCAGTGTCCCGGACGGACCTCTGAAGCTGTTTTTT
>15|NA|TRBJ2-1|NA|TRBV19
CASSIGRSSYNEQFF
TGTGCCAGTAGTATAGGAAGGAGCTCCTACAATGAGCAGTTCTTC
>16|TRBD2|TRBJ2-1|NA|TRBV19
CASSARTSGSYNEQFF
TGTGCCAGTAGTGCCCGGACTAGCGGCTCCTACAATGAGCAGTTCTTC
>13|TRBD2|TRBJ2-7|NA|TRBV9
CASSVLAGGEQYF
TGTGCCAGCAGCGTGCTAGCGGGTGGGGAGCAGTACTTC
>14|TRBD1|TRBJ2-3|once|TRBV2
CASNGQGVADTQYF
TGTGCCAGCAACGGACAGGGGGTGGCAGATACGCAGTATTTT
>16|NA|TRBJ2-5|NA|TRBV5-4
CASSLAPQGGQETQYF
TGTGCCAGCAGCTTGGCTCCACAGGGGGGGCAAGAGACCCAGTACTTC
>15|TRBD1|TRBJ1-5|NA|TRBV30
CAWSYGQAPNQPQHF
TGTGCCTGGAGTTACGGACAGGCCCCAAATCAGCCCCAGCATTTT
>16|TRBD2|TRBJ2-7|NA|TRBV3-1/TRBV3-2
CASSPEGTSGRGEQYF
TGTGCCAGCAGCCCGGAGGGGACTAGCGGGAGGGGCGAGCAGTACTTC
>16|TRBD1|TRBJ2-3|NA|TRBV27
CASSLSRTGATDTQYF
TGTGCCAGCAGTTTATCCCGGACAGGGGCCACAGATACGCAGTATTTT
>15|TRBD1|TRBJ1-5|NA|TRBV2
CASSPDRAANQPQHF
TGTGCCAGCAGCCCGGACAGGGCCGCGAATCAGCCCCAGCATTTT
>14|NA|TRBJ2-7|NA|TRBV7-8
CASSFFVGSYEQYF
TGTGCCAGCAGCTTTTTCGTGGGGTCCTACGAGCAGTACTTC
>14|NA|TRBJ1-5|NA|TRBV19
CASSIRERNQPQHF
TGTGCCAGTAGTATTCGAGAGCGCAATCAGCCCCAGCATTTT
>13|NA|TRBJ1-4|NA|TRBV2
CASSERNNEKLFF
TGTGCCAGCAGTGAGCGTAATAATGAAAAACTGTTTTTT
>12|NA|TRBJ1-4|NA|TRBV6-5
CASRGVAEKLFF
TGTGCCAGCAGGGGGGTAGCTGAAAAACTGTTTTTT
>14|TRBD2|TRBJ2-1|few|TRBV5-1
CASETSGIRNEQFF
TGCGCCAGCGAGACTAGCGGGATAAGGAATGAGCAGTTCTTC